A single sample is the source of the 22 T cell receptor beta chains below, sequenced in a study of blood T cell repertoires in COVID-19. Using immunoSEQ multiplex PCR, the repertoire was profiled, and TCRdb retains in-frame clones only, with some absent. The data hold about 200,000 clones, with roughly 80% observed a single time. Sequencing was performed on peripheral blood. These receptors all stem from a man between 60 and 70 years old with acute or convalescent COVID-19.

The chain carries TRBV6-2 or TRBV6-3 and TRBJ2-1, with 9 bases aligning to TRBD2. Per the germline V gene, CDR1 is MNHEY and CDR2 is SVGEGT. The CDR3 is 16 residues long. The ends lost 0 bases at V and 2 bases at J; junction bases unmatched: 2. CDR3 sequence (DNA): TGTGCCAGCAGTTACTCGGGCGGGGGGGCCTACAATGAGCAGTTCTTC. Protein: CASSYSGGGAYNEQFF.

This chain links TRBV27 with TRBJ2-1; D is ambiguous. CDR1 is MNHEY and CDR2 is SMNVEV in the germline V gene (reference sequence). The V gene lost 5 bases and the J gene lost 0 bases, with 8 bases spanning the gap. This CDR3 contains 14 residues. DNA for the CDR3: TGTGCCAGCAGTGACCGGAGCTCCTACAATGAGCAGTTCTTC. Translation: CASSDRSSYNEQFF.

This clone was detected only a few times. This rearrangement joins TRBV6-1 to TRBJ1-1; D is unresolved. The CDR3 totals 14 residues. CDR1 MNHNS and CDR2 SASEGT come from the germline V gene. V lost 3 bases and J 1 base, leaving 9 bases between the germline ends. CDR3 protein: CASSERSGNTEAFF. The CDR3 DNA follows: TGTGCCAGCAGTGAGAGGTCGGGGAACACTGAAGCTTTCTTT.

The CDR3 nucleotides read TGTGCCAGCAGCCCCCTGGGGAGCGGAGGCAATCAGCCCCAGCATTTT. This sequence encodes CASSPLGSGGNQPQHF. The chain is built from TRBV7-8 and TRBJ1-5; D unclear. Germline values: CDR1 SGHVS, CDR2 FQNEAQ. Trimming left V 5 bases short and J 2 bases short, with 16 bases between. This CDR3 is 16 amino acids long.

This chain links TRBV5-4 with TRBJ2-3; TRBD2 aligns across 8 bases. The length of the CDR3 is 16 residues. V trimming: 0 bases; J trimming: 3 bases; junction bases outside the gene matches: 6. Germline V lookup: CDR1 SGHNT, CDR2 YYREEE (reference sequence). The CDR3 loop is CASSLGLAGNTDTQYF. The CDR3 DNA reads as TGTGCCAGCAGCTTGGGATTAGCGGGAAATACAGATACGCAGTATTTT.

The chain carries TRBV19 and TRBJ1-5; 7 bases fit TRBD1. The germline CDR1 and CDR2 sequences are LNHDA and SQIVND (reference sequence). The junction had 2 bases not matched to a gene; V was cut back by 6 bases and J by 3 bases. CDR3 size: 13 residues. The CDR3: CASRGQFNQPQHF. The CDR3 nucleotides are TGTGCCAGTAGGGGACAGTTCAATCAGCCCCAGCATTTT. The full variable domain, completed using reference TRBV19 and TRBJ1-5, is DGGITQSPKYLFRKEGQNVTLSCEQNLNHDAMYWYRQDPGQGLRLIYYSQIVNDFQKGDIAEGYSVSREKKESFPLTVTSAQKNPTAFYLCASRGQFNQPQHFGDGTRLSIL.

This chain links TRBV7-3 with TRBJ2-2, with unresolved D. V was pared by 5 bases and J by 3 bases, with 4 bases between. CDR1 SGHTA and CDR2 FQGTGA come from the germline V gene. This CDR3 comprises 12 residues. The CDR3 region is CASSPDTGELFF. CDR3 coding DNA: TGTGCCAGCAGCCCAGACACCGGGGAGCTGTTTTTT.

This chain links TRBV9 with TRBJ1-1; TRBD1 is a possible D gene (6 bases). Trimming took off 0 bases at V and 4 bases at J, with 13 bases between the two ends. Germline V CDR1 and CDR2: SGDLS, YYNGEE. The CDR3 is made up of 15 amino acids. In DNA, the CDR3 is TGTGCCAGCAGCGTAGCGGGGGGCCTGGGCACTGAAGCTTTCTTT. This codes for CASSVAGGLGTEAFF.

DNA of the CDR3: TGCGCCAGCAGCCCCCTACTAGCGGGAGCGACGCTGACCTACAATGAGCAGTTCTTC. Its protein product is CASSPLLAGATLTYNEQFF. The V and J genes are TRBV5-1 and TRBJ2-1; TRBD2 matches 11 bases. Germline trimming cut 4 bases from V and 2 bases from J; bases unmatched to any gene: 14. Germline V gene sequence: CDR1 SGHRS, CDR2 YFSETQ. The CDR3 runs to 19 residues.

In its sample, this clone was seen once. V is TRBV2 and J is TRBJ1-2; D gene ambiguous. The V end was cut by 5 bases, the J end by 2 bases, with 9 bases between. CDR1 is SNHLY, CDR2 FYNNEI, per germline. The CDR3 totals 13 residues. CDR3 residues: CASSPDINYGYTF. CDR3 coding DNA: TGTGCCAGCAGTCCTGACATCAACTATGGCTACACCTTC. The complete variable domain, with remaining parts taken from reference TRBV2 and TRBJ1-2, reads EPEVTQTPSHQVTQMGQEVILRCVPISNHLYFYWYRQILGQKVEFLVSFYNNEISEKSEIFDDQFSVERPDGSNFTLKIRSTKLEDSAMYFCASSPDINYGYTFGSGTRLTVV.

The V gene is TRBV18, the J gene TRBJ1-5, with D maybe TRBD1 (6 bases). V lost 3 bases, J lost 1 base, and 16 bases lay in between. Germline assignment: CDR1 KGHSH and CDR2 LQKENI. This CDR3 region has 17 residues. The CDR3 sequence: CASSPREGVGSNQPQHF. The CDR3 DNA follows: TGTGCCAGCTCACCGCGGGAGGGGGTCGGGAGCAATCAGCCCCAGCATTTT.

The V call is TRBV27, the J call TRBJ1-5, with TRBD1 identical over 8 bases. Germline trimming cut 3 bases from V and 2 bases from J; bases unmatched to any gene: 0. Germline V lookup: CDR1 MNHEY, CDR2 SMNVEV (reference sequence). The CDR3 is made up of 14 amino acids. CDR3 in DNA: TGTGCCAGCAGTTTGGGACAGGGCAATCAGCCCCAGCATTTT. Its protein product is CASSLGQGNQPQHF.

The chain couples TRBV27 to TRBJ1-6; TRBD1 agrees at 8 bases. Germline V CDR1 and CDR2: MNHEY, SMNVEV (reference sequence). Germline trimming cut 7 bases from V and 5 bases from J; bases unmatched to any gene: 4. The CDR3 consists of 14 residues. The CDR3 protein is CASNSQGDNSPLHF. The CDR3 DNA is TGTGCCAGCAATTCACAGGGGGATAATTCACCCCTCCACTTT.

The chain recombines TRBV5-1 with TRBJ1-2; D is unclear. V was shortened by 0 bases and J by 4 bases, with 13 bases between the two germline ends. Germline CDR1 reads SGHRS; CDR2 reads YFSETQ. The CDR3 has 15 amino acids. In DNA, the CDR3 is TGCGCCAGCAGCTTGGCCGACCTGCGGGGCTATGGCTACACCTTC. The encoded protein is CASSLADLRGYGYTF. The variable domain in full, with the rest retrieved from reference TRBV5-1 and TRBJ1-2, is KAGVTQTPRYLIKTRGQQVTLSCSPISGHRSVSWYQQTPGQGLQFLFEYFSETQRNKGNFPGRFSGRQFSNSRSEMNVSTLELGDSALYLCASSLADLRGYGYTFGSGTRLTVV.

This chain links TRBV4-1 with TRBJ1-1, with TRBD1 matching 7 bases. This CDR3 comprises 13 residues. With 4 bases clipped from V and 4 bases from J, the junction kept 3 bases outside the gene matches. Germline assignment: CDR1 MGHRA and CDR2 YSYEKL. The CDR3 region has the DNA TGCGCCAGCAGCCGAGACAGGGTCACTGAAGCTTTCTTT. It encodes CASSRDRVTEAFF.

In its sample, this clone was seen many times. The CDR3 DNA is TGTGCCAGCAGTCGGGACAGGGCATACTCCTACGAGCAGTACTTC. Amino acid sequence: CASSRDRAYSYEQYF. The chain has TRBV6-6 and TRBJ2-7, with TRBD1 matching 9 bases. The germline V gene encodes CDR1 MNHNY and CDR2 SVGAGI (reference sequence). V gave up 5 bases and J gave up 0 bases; unmatched junction bases: 5. This CDR3 contains 15 residues.

V and J are TRBV5-1 and TRBJ1-4; the D is unclear. With 0 bases removed from V and 2 bases from J, the gap between germline ends came to 11 bases. Germline-derived CDR1 and CDR2 are SGHRS and YFSETQ. CDR3 length: 16 residues. As DNA, the CDR3 is TGCGCCAGCAGCTTGGGAGATCAGGCGACTAATGAAAAACTGTTTTTT. Its translation: CASSLGDQATNEKLFF.

This chain connects TRBV30 to TRBJ2-5, with 10 positions matching TRBD1. Germline V gene sequence: CDR1 GTSNPN, CDR2 SVGIG (reference sequence). V lost 5 bases, J lost 5 bases, and 5 bases stayed unmatched. The CDR3 is 13 residues long. The CDR3 bases are TGTGCCTGGGGGACAGGGGTTGGGGAGACCCAGTACTTC. It yields the protein CAWGTGVGETQYF.

In its sample, this clone was seen a few times. This CDR3 is also generated by other DNA sequences in the sample. The chain couples TRBV10-1 to TRBJ1-1, with TRBD1 matching over 7 bases. The CDR3 covers 14 residues. Germline V gene data show CDR1 as WNHNN and CDR2 as SYGVQD (reference sequence). Germline trimming cut 4 bases from V and 1 base from J; bases unmatched to any gene: 3. DNA for the CDR3: TGCGCCAGCAGTGCCGGGACAGAGAACACTGAAGCTTTCTTT. Translated, it gives CASSAGTENTEAFF.

Only one count was recorded for this clone. The chain uses TRBV19 and TRBJ2-2; D is perhaps TRBD1 (5 bases). This CDR3 has 16 residues. The germline V gene has CDR1 LNHDA and CDR2 SQIVND (reference sequence). V was trimmed by 3 bases and J by 7 bases, leaving 18 bases between them. CDR3: CASSISPGYTGGELFF. CDR3 nucleotides: TGTGCCAGTAGTATTTCTCCAGGGTATACCGGCGGGGAGCTGTTTTTT.

The chain uses TRBV6-1 and TRBJ1-2; D is unclear. The V gene's germline CDR1 is MNHNS and CDR2 SASEGT. V was clipped by 1 base and J by 7 bases, with 10 bases between them. The CDR3 spans 13 residues. The CDR3 protein is CASSEGADRGYTF. The CDR3 DNA reads as TGTGCCAGCAGTGAAGGGGCAGATCGTGGCTACACCTTC.

This chain uses TRBV4-2 with TRBJ2-3; tentative D call: TRBD2 (7 bases). V was pared by 2 bases and J by 6 bases, with 18 bases between. CDR3 size: 16 residues. Germline CDR1 LGHNA, CDR2 YNFKEQ. The CDR3 loop is CASSQRARAGADTQYF. The CDR3 DNA follows: TGTGCCAGCAGCCAAAGAGCGAGGGCGGGGGCTGATACGCAGTATTTT.